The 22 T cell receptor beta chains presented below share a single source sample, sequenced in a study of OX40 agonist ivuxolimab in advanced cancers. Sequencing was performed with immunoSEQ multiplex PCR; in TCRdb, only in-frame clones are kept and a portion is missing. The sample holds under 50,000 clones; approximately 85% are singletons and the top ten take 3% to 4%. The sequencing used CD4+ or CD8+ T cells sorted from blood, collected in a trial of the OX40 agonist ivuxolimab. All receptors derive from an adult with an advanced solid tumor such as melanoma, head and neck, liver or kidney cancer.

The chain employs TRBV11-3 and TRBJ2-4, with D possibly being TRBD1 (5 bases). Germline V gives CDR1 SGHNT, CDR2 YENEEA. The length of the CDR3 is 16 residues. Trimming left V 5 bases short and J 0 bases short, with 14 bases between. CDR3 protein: CASSPRPGQAKNIQYF. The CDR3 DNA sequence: TGTGCCAGCAGCCCGCGGCCTGGACAAGCCAAAAACATTCAGTACTTC.

CDR3 sequence reads: CASSPWDGANSPLHF. DNA for the CDR3: TGCGCCAGCAGCCCTTGGGACGGAGCAAATTCACCCCTCCACTTT. The rearrangement uses TRBV4-3 and TRBJ1-6; a weak D match, TRBD1 (5 bases). V was cut by 4 bases and J by 7 bases, with 14 bases left in between. The CDR3 length is 15 residues. CDR1 LGHNA and CDR2 YSLEER come from the germline V gene.

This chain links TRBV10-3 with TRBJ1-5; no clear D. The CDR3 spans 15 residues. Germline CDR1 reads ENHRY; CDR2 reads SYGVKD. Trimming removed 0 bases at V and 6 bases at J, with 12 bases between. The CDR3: CAISESIGGGQPQHF. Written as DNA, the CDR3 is TGTGCCATCAGTGAGTCGATCGGTGGAGGTCAGCCCCAGCATTTT.

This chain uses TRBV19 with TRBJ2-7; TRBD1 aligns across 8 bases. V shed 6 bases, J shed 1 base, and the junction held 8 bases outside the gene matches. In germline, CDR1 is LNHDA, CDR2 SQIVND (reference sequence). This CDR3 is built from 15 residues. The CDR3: CASSGQGPLSYEQYF. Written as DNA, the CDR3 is TGTGCCAGTAGCGGACAGGGCCCCCTGTCCTACGAGCAGTACTTC.

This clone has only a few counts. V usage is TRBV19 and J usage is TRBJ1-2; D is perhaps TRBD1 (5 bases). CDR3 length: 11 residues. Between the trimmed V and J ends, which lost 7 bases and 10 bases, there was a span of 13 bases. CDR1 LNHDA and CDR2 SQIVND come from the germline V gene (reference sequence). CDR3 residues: CASKKGTDYTF. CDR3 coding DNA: TGTGCCAGTAAAAAGGGGACGGACTACACCTTC.

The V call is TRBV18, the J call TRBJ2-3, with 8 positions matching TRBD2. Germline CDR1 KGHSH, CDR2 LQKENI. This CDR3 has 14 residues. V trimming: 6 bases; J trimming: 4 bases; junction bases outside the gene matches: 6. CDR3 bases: TGTGCCAGCTCTCTCGGGACTAGTGCAGATACGCAGTATTTT. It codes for CASSLGTSADTQYF.

CDR3 sequence: CASSKTSGRNVEQFF. The CDR3 DNA sequence: TGCGCCAGCAGCAAGACTAGCGGGAGGAACGTTGAGCAGTTCTTC. The rearrangement joins TRBV5-1 to TRBJ2-1, with 13 bases fitting TRBD2. Germline V lookup: CDR1 SGHRS, CDR2 YFSETQ. The length of the CDR3 is 15 residues. The J segment lost 9 bases and the V segment lost 4 bases, leaving 7 bases of the junction unmatched. The entire variable domain, with the rest obtained from reference TRBV5-1 and TRBJ2-1, is as follows: KAGVTQTPRYLIKTRGQQVTLSCSPISGHRSVSWYQQTPGQGLQFLFEYFSETQRNKGNFPGRFSGRQFSNSRSEMNVSTLELGDSALYLCASSKTSGRNVEQFFGPGTRLTVL.

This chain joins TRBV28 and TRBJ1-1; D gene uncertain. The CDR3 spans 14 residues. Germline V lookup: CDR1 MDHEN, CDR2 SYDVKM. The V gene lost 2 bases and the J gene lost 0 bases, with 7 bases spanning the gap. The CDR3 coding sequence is TGTGCCAGCAGTTTACGGGTCCTGAACACTGAAGCTTTCTTT. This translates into CASSLRVLNTEAFF.

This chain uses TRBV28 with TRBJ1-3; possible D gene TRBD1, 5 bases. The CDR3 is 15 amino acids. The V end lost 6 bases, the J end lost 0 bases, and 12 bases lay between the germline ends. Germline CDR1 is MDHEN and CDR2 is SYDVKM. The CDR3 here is CASSSPGSSGNTIYF. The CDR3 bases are TGTGCCAGCAGCTCTCCAGGGAGCTCTGGAAACACCATATATTTT. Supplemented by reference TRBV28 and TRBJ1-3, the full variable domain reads DVKVTQSSRYLVKRTGEKVFLECVQDMDHENMFWYRQDPGLGLRLIYFSYDVKMKEKGDIPEGYSVSREKKERFSLILESASTNQTSMYLCASSSPGSSGNTIYFGEGSWLTVV.

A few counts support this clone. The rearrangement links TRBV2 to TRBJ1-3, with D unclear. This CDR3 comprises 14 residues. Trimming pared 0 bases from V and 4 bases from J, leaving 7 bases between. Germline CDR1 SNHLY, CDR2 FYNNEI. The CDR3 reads CASSEAGRGNTIYF. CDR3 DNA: TGTGCCAGCAGTGAAGCAGGGAGAGGAAACACCATATATTTT. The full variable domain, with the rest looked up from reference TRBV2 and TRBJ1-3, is EPEVTQTPSHQVTQMGQEVILRCVPISNHLYFYWYRQILGQKVEFLVSFYNNEISEKSEIFDDQFSVERPDGSNFTLKIRSTKLEDSAMYFCASSEAGRGNTIYFGEGSWLTVV.

CDR3 sequence reads: CASSPGGGTVSYEQYF. DNA for the CDR3: TGTGCCAGCAGCCCCGGGGGTGGGACAGTCTCCTACGAGCAGTACTTC. J is TRBJ2-7 and V is TRBV5-4, with TRBD1 as a possible D gene (7 bases). Trimming stripped 4 bases from V and 0 bases from J, with 17 bases between. There are 16 residues in the CDR3. The germline V gene has CDR1 SGHNT and CDR2 YYREEE (reference sequence).

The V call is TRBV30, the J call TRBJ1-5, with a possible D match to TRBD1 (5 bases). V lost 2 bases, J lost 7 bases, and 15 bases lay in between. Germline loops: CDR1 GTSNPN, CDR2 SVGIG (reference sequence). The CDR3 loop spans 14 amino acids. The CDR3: CAWSLRQGRQPQHF. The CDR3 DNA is TGTGCCTGGAGTTTGAGGCAGGGTAGACAGCCCCAGCATTTT. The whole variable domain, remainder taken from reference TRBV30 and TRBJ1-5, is SQTIHQWPATLVQPVGSPLSLECTVEGTSNPNLYWYRQAAGRGLQLLFYSVGIGQISSEVPQNLSASRPQDRQFILSSKKLLLSDSGFYLCAWSLRQGRQPQHFGDGTRLSIL.

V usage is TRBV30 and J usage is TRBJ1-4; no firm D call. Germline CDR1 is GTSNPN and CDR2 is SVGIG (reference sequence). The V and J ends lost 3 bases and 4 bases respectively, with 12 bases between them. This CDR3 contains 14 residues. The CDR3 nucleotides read TGTGCCTGGAGCCTAAGTAATCTTAATGAAAAACTGTTTTTT. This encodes CAWSLSNLNEKLFF. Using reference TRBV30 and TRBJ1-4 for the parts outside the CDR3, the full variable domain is SQTIHQWPATLVQPVGSPLSLECTVEGTSNPNLYWYRQAAGRGLQLLFYSVGIGQISSEVPQNLSASRPQDRQFILSSKKLLLSDSGFYLCAWSLSNLNEKLFFGSGTQLSVL.

The DNA for the CDR3 is TGTGCCAGCAGTTACGTCAGCCCCTACGAGCAGTACTTC. Translated: CASSYVSPYEQYF. V gene TRBV6-5 combines with J gene TRBJ2-7; D gene uncertain. This CDR3 has 13 amino acids. V lost 2 bases to trimming and J lost 2 bases, with 7 bases between them. In germline, CDR1 is MNHEY, CDR2 SVGAGI.

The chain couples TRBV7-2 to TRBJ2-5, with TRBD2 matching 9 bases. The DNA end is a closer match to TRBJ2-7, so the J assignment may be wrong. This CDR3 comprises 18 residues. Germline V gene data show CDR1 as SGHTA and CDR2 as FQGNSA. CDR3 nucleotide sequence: TGTGCCAGCAGCCTTTACCCCCCAAGAGCGGGGGGATCCTACGAGCAGTACTTC. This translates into CASSLYPPRAGGSYEQYF.

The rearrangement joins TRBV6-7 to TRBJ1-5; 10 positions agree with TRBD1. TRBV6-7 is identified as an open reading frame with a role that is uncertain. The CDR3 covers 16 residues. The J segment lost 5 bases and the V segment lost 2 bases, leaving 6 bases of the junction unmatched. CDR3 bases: TGTGCCAGCAGTTACGCACCGGGACAGGGGTATCAGCCCCAGCATTTT. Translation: CASSYAPGQGYQPQHF.

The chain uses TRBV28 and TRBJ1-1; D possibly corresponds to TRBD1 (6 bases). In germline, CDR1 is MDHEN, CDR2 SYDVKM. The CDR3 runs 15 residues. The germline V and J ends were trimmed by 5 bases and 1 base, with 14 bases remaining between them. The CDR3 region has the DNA TGTGCCAGCAGTCCCCCGGGACACCCGAACACTGAAGCTTTCTTT. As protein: CASSPPGHPNTEAFF.

The CDR3 here is CASRAHPEDTQYF. The CDR3 DNA is TGTGCCAGCAGGGCCCACCCCGAGGATACGCAGTATTTT. The V and J genes are TRBV2 and TRBJ2-3; no definite D call. V lost 6 bases, J lost 6 bases, and 13 bases lay in between. The CDR3 extends over 13 amino acids. In germline, CDR1 is SNHLY, CDR2 FYNNEI.

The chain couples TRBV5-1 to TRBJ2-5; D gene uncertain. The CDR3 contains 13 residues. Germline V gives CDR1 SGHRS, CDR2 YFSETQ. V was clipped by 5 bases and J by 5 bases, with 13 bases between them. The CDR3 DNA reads TGCGCCAGCAGGGCCGGTCCCCGGGAGACCCAGTACTTC. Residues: CASRAGPRETQYF.

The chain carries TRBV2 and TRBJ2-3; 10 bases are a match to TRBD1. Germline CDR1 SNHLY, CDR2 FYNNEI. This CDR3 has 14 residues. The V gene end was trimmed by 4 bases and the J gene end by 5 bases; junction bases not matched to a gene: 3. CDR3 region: CASSGDRGKDTQYF. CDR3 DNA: TGTGCCAGCAGTGGGGACAGGGGAAAAGATACGCAGTATTTT.

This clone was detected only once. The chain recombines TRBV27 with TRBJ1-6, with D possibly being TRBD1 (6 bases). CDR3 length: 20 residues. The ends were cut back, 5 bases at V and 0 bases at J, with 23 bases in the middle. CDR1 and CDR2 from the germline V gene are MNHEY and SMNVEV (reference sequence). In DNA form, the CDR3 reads TGTGCCAGCAGTCTTACTCGGCGGACAGACCTAAGCTCCTATAATTCACCCCTCCACTTT. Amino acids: CASSLTRRTDLSSYNSPLHF.

The CDR3 is CASSLAGGSYEQYF. The CDR3 DNA is TGTGCCAGCAGTTTAGCGGGAGGCTCCTACGAGCAGTACTTC. The chain employs TRBV5-6 and TRBJ2-7; 10 bases agree with TRBD2. The V and J ends lost 5 bases and 0 bases, in that order; junction bases with no gene match: 2. The V gene's germline CDR1 is SGHDT and CDR2 YYEEEE. This CDR3 is 14 amino acids long.